A selection of T cell receptor beta chains follows, all from one sample in a study of blood T cell repertoires in COVID-19. Assay used: immunoSEQ multiplex PCR; TCRdb lists only in-frame clones, some missing. The sample consists of 70,000 or so clones, 79% of them appearing once. Sequenced: peripheral blood. All receptors come from a man in his sixties with acute or convalescent COVID-19. CDR3s include the opening cysteine and the closing phenylalanine or tryptophan. A D gene is named only where the DNA matches it firmly. The size of a clone is reported for some rows only, either as once, few or many, or as a class for expanded clones.

-	TRBJ1-2	TRBV3-1/TRBV3-2	-	CASSQVGRTLTTNYGYTF	TGTGCCAGCAGCCAAGTCGGCAGGACACTGACAACTAACTATGGCTACACCTTC
few	TRBJ1-1	TRBV11-2	-	CASSSPTGWRGTEAFF	TGTGCCAGCAGCTCCCCGACAGGATGGCGAGGCACTGAAGCTTTCTTT
-	TRBJ1-4	TRBV4-3	TRBD1	CASSRVGQINEKLFF	TGCGCCAGCAGCCGTGTGGGACAGATTAATGAAAAACTGTTTTTT
-	TRBJ2-3	TRBV2	-	CASSEDSYTDTQYF	TGTGCCAGCAGTGAGGACAGTTACACAGATACGCAGTATTTT
-	TRBJ2-7	TRBV7-9	-	CASSPARRSSYEQYF	TGTGCCAGCAGTCCCGCCCGACGGAGCTCCTACGAGCAGTACTTC
-	TRBJ2-3	TRBV7-2	TRBD2	CASRGGYSTDTQYF	TGTGCCAGCAGGGGGGGGTATAGCACAGATACGCAGTATTTT
few	TRBJ1-2	TRBV7-9	TRBD1	CASSPSSGTGGWGYTF	TGTGCCAGCAGCCCGTCCTCCGGGACAGGGGGCTGGGGCTACACCTTC
once	TRBJ1-6	TRBV14	-	CASSQGTVNSPLHF	TGTGCCAGCAGCCAGGGCACAGTTAATTCACCCCTCCACTTT
once	TRBJ2-3	TRBV6-5	-	CASSYQARVTDTQYF	TGTGCCAGCAGTTACCAAGCCAGGGTAACAGATACGCAGTATTTT
-	TRBJ1-2	TRBV6-1	-	CASSEGADISNYGYTF	TGTGCCAGCAGTGAAGGGGCGGACATATCAAACTATGGCTACACCTTC
-	TRBJ1-5	TRBV7-9	-	CASSLNEGSKPQHF	TGTGCCAGCAGCTTAAATGAGGGTAGCAAGCCCCAGCATTTT
few	TRBJ1-6	TRBV4-1	-	CASSQAFLGGTSPLHF	TGCGCCAGCAGCCAAGCCTTTCTGGGGGGGACTTCACCCCTCCACTTT
-	TRBJ2-5	TRBV29-1	-	CSVEGKTGSQETQYF	TGCAGCGTTGAGGGTAAAACAGGGTCCCAAGAGACCCAGTACTTC